Presented here are 25 T cell receptor beta chains from one specimen sequenced in a study of T cells in Graves' hyperthyroidism and ophthalmopathy. Authors of the study amplified TCR beta CDR3 regions from RNA transcripts. A first-round RT-PCR of the TCR CDR3 used the HTBI primer set. TCRdb fed the multiplex PCR reads into MiXCR, producing one record per CDR3 protein. The sample has hundreds of thousands of distinct CDR3 sequences, roughly 14% seen once. Material: blood. These receptors were taken from a woman aged 40 to 49 with Graves' ophthalmopathy.

The sample holds many counts of this clonotype. The rearrangement uses TRBV7-2 and TRBJ2-7; TRBD2 might be the D (5 bases). This CDR3 has 14 amino acids. Germline CDR1 is SGHTA and CDR2 is FQGNSA. Trimming shortened V by 1 base and J by 3 bases, and 10 bases separated the two germline ends. Here the CDR3 DNA reads TGTGCCAGCAGCTTAGAGTCGGGGAACTACGAGCAGTACTTC. Encoded protein: CASSLESGNYEQYF. The entire variable domain, with the rest obtained from reference TRBV7-2 and TRBJ2-7, is as follows: GAGVSQSPSNKVTEKGKDVELRCDPISGHTALYWYRQSLGQGLEFLIYFQGNSAPDKSGLPSDRFSAERTGGSVSTLTIQRTQQEDSAVYLCASSLESGNYEQYFGPGTRLTVT.

This clonotype was counted many times. This chain links TRBV12-3 or TRBV12-4 with TRBJ1-2, with D perhaps TRBD1 (5 bases). The CDR3 covers 14 residues. V was pared by 3 bases and J by 3 bases, with 11 bases between. CDR3 in DNA: TGTGCCAGCAGTTTCCAGGGATCCTACTATGGCTACACCTTC. Translation: CASSFQGSYYGYTF.

CDR3 in amino acids: CASSRQINSGANVLTF. DNA of the CDR3: TGTGCCAGCAGCCGACAGATCAACTCTGGGGCCAACGTCCTGACTTTC. This chain links TRBV28 with TRBJ2-6; D might be TRBD1 (5 bases). This CDR3 has 16 residues. Trimming left V 6 bases short and J 0 bases short, with 12 bases between. Germline CDR1 is MDHEN and CDR2 is SYDVKM.

This clonotype has a count of ten or more. This chain connects TRBV24-1 to TRBJ2-2, with a possible D match to TRBD2 (6 bases). CDR1 is KGHDR, CDR2 SFDVKD, per germline. V lost 1 base to trimming and J lost 3 bases, with 14 bases between them. The length of the CDR3 is 17 residues. Here the CDR3 DNA reads TGTGCCACCAGTGATTTCGCGGGACGAGTGGACACCGGGGAGCTGTTTTTT. As protein: CATSDFAGRVDTGELFF.

A word on this clonotype: This may stem from a read error, because a much larger clone lies one nucleotide away. The J gene is TRBJ1-2, the V gene TRBV28, with 8 nucleotides matching TRBD1. The CDR3 has 15 amino acids. CDR1 MDHEN and CDR2 SYDVKM come from the germline V gene. In DNA, the CDR3 is TGTGTCAGCACCGCGTCCAGGGGGCTTAACTATGGCTACACCTTC. This sequence encodes CVSTASRGLNYGYTF.

This clonotype was counted many times. The chain joins TRBV28 to TRBJ2-5; either TRBD1 or TRBD2 may supply D (5 bases each). Trimming took off 6 bases at V and 12 bases at J, with 17 bases between the two ends. Germline V gives CDR1 MDHEN, CDR2 SYDVKM. CDR3 size: 12 residues. CDR3 nucleotide sequence: TGTGCCAGCAGCCCTGGGACGGACCCTAAGTACTTC. This codes for CASSPGTDPKYF.

The V call is TRBV3-1, the J call TRBJ2-5; either TRBD1 or TRBD2 may supply D (6 bases each). The CDR3 consists of 15 residues. Trimming shortened V by 0 bases and J by 9 bases, and 17 bases separated the two germline ends. CDR1 and CDR2 (germline): LGHDT, YNNKEL (reference sequence). CDR3 region: CASSQEAAGAGAQYF. Here the CDR3 DNA reads TGTGCCAGCAGCCAAGAGGCAGCGGGCGCAGGGGCCCAGTACTTC.

This clonotype was counted ten times or more. This chain links TRBV12-3 or TRBV12-4 with TRBJ1-1; a possible D gene is TRBD1 (5 bases). There are 16 residues in the CDR3. V was clipped by 2 bases and J by 1 base, with 14 bases between them. The CDR3 DNA follows: TGTGCCAGCAGTTTATGGCAGGGAGGTCCGAACACTGAAGCTTTCTTT. Encoded protein: CASSLWQGGPNTEAFF.

The V and J genes are TRBV11-2 and TRBJ2-7; TRBD2 matches 7 bases. V shed 0 bases and J 0 bases; nucleotides not matched to a gene: 5. The CDR3 extends over 16 amino acids. Germline values: CDR1 SGHAT, CDR2 FQNNGV. CDR3: CASSLDTRESSYEQYF. CDR3 bases: TGTGCCAGCAGCTTAGATACGCGGGAGAGCTCCTACGAGCAGTACTTC.

At least ten counts were recorded for this clonotype. CDR3 DNA: TGTGCCAGTAGTTGGGGGCCCGGGGAGCTGTTTTTT. Amino acids: CASSWGPGELFF. The J gene is TRBJ2-2, the V gene TRBV19; D is perhaps TRBD1 (6 bases). V was clipped by 5 bases and J by 6 bases, with 7 bases between them. The germline V gene encodes CDR1 LNHDA and CDR2 SQIVND (reference sequence). The CDR3 runs 12 residues.

The chain combines TRBV6-2 or TRBV6-3 with TRBJ2-2; the match to TRBD2 covers 8 bases. CDR3 size: 16 residues. Losses at the gene ends were 0 bases for V and 1 base for J; bases not matched to a gene: 1. The V gene's germline CDR1 is MNHEY and CDR2 SVGEGT. CDR3 nucleotides: TGTGCCAGCAGTTACTCCACTAGCGGGAACACCGGGGAGCTGTTTTTT. Translated, it gives CASSYSTSGNTGELFF.

The sample holds many counts of this clonotype. The V and J genes are TRBV24-1 and TRBJ2-7; D is unresolved. The CDR3 extends over 13 amino acids. Deletions cut 0 bases from V and 6 bases from J, with 8 bases between. Germline V lookup: CDR1 KGHDR, CDR2 SFDVKD. CDR3 DNA: TGTGCCACCAGTGATTTGAATCGGCTCGAGCAGTACTTC. Residues: CATSDLNRLEQYF.

The chain recombines TRBV7-8 with TRBJ2-7, with unresolved D. The CDR3 contains 11 residues. The V gene lost 8 bases and the J gene lost 6 bases, with 11 bases spanning the gap. The germline V gene has CDR1 SGHVS and CDR2 FQNEAQ. CDR3 coding DNA: TGTGCCAGCCAGCTGGTTGCCGAGCAGTACTTC. This sequence encodes CASQLVAEQYF.

As regards this clonotype: The missing conserved phenylalanine or tryptophan at the end of this CDR3 makes a read error likely. The gene calls are TRBV7-3 and TRBJ1-1; a weak D match, TRBD1 (5 bases). Germline V gene lookup returns CDR1 SGHTA and CDR2 FQGTGA. The CDR3 is made up of 15 amino acids. The V gene lost 5 bases and the J gene lost 0 bases, with 13 bases spanning the gap. The DNA of the CDR3 is TGTGCCAGCAGCCCAACCGGGGGGGTGAACACTGAAGCTTTCTCT. This encodes CASSPTGGVNTEAFS.

This clonotype was counted many times. The J gene is TRBJ2-7, the V gene TRBV24-1; 7 bases match TRBD1. V lost 3 bases and J lost 5; bases outside the gene matches: 9. The CDR3 sequence is 15 residues long. The germline V gene encodes CDR1 KGHDR and CDR2 SFDVKD. The CDR3 bases are TGTGCCACCAGTGATCCCCGACAGGGTAATGACGAGCAGTACTTC. This sequence encodes CATSDPRQGNDEQYF.

This clonotype was counted ten times or more. The V gene is TRBV11-2, the J gene TRBJ2-4; 11 bases map to TRBD1. Germline-derived CDR1 and CDR2 are SGHAT and FQNNGV. The CDR3 is made up of 15 amino acids. Unmatched junction bases numbered 11, after V lost 10 bases and J lost 6 bases. The DNA of the CDR3 is TGTGCCAACCACACCGCCGGGACAGGGGGAAACATTCAGTACTTC. This codes for CANHTAGTGGNIQYF.

This clonotype occurred many times. This sequence joins TRBV6-1 and TRBJ2-7; D possibly matches TRBD1 or TRBD2 (5 bases each). The length of the CDR3 is 11 residues. CDR1 and CDR2 (germline): MNHNS, SASEGT. The CDR3 sequence is CASSDGAVWNV. In DNA, the CDR3 is TGTGCCAGCAGTGACGGGGCAGTTTGGAACGTC.

This clonotype has at least ten counts. The V gene is TRBV20-1, the J gene TRBJ2-5; D not resolved. The germline CDR1 and CDR2 sequences are DFQATT and SNEGSKA (reference sequence). V gave up 0 bases and J gave up 1 base, with 9 bases separating them. This CDR3 contains 14 residues. CDR3 sequence: CSARDSLTQETQYF. CDR3 nucleotide sequence: TGCAGTGCTAGAGATAGCCTAACCCAAGAGACCCAGTACTTC.

This clonotype has a count of ten or more. The rearrangement uses TRBV28 and TRBJ2-7; D is ambiguous. V gave up 8 bases and J gave up 5 bases, with 13 bases separating them. The CDR3 covers 12 residues. Germline V gene sequence: CDR1 MDHEN, CDR2 SYDVKM. The CDR3 bases are TGTGCCAGCGGAAGGTATCCCAACGAGCAGTACTTC. Translated, it gives CASGRYPNEQYF.

Many counts were recorded for this clonotype. The chain combines TRBV19 with TRBJ2-7, with D maybe TRBD2 (6 bases). The V end was cut by 3 bases, the J end by 4 bases, with 13 bases between. Germline V CDR1 and CDR2: LNHDA, SQIVND (reference sequence). CDR3 length: 14 residues. CDR3 nucleotide sequence: TGTGCCAGTAGTATCCGGGATGCGGGATACGAGCAGTACTTC. The encoded protein is CASSIRDAGYEQYF.

Many counts were recorded for this clonotype. This chain connects TRBV2 to TRBJ2-7; 12 positions match TRBD2. The ends lost 4 bases at V and 3 bases at J; junction bases unmatched: 1. Germline loops: CDR1 SNHLY, CDR2 FYNNEI. The CDR3 totals 14 residues. CDR3 amino acids: CASSAGLAGYEQYF. The DNA of the CDR3 is TGTGCCAGCAGTGCGGGACTAGCGGGCTACGAGCAGTACTTC. Full variable domain (remainder filled in from reference TRBV2 and TRBJ2-7): EPEVTQTPSHQVTQMGQEVILRCVPISNHLYFYWYRQILGQKVEFLVSFYNNEISEKSEIFDDQFSVERPDGSNFTLKIRSTKLEDSAMYFCASSAGLAGYEQYFGPGTRLTVT.

This clonotype has at least ten counts. The chain links TRBV24-1 to TRBJ1-3; TRBD1 aligns across 7 bases. The CDR3 spans 17 residues. J gave up 0 bases and V 7 bases, and 11 bases lay outside the gene matches. Germline-derived CDR1 and CDR2 are KGHDR and SFDVKD. CDR3 DNA sequence: TGTGCCACCAGCCCCCCGGGACAGCTTTCCTCTGGAAACACCATATATTTT. This gives the protein CATSPPGQLSSGNTIYF.

This clonotype was recorded a few times. The chain is built from TRBV7-3 and TRBJ2-7; 8 nucleotides match TRBD1. The junction had 6 bases not matched to a gene; V was cut back by 2 bases and J by 3 bases. The CDR3 has 15 amino acids. CDR1 is SGHTA and CDR2 is FQGTGA in the germline V gene. The CDR3 DNA follows: TGTGCCAGCAGCTTATATCAGGGGGCGAACTACGAGCAGTACTTC. Its translation is CASSLYQGANYEQYF. Full variable domain (missing parts from reference TRBV7-3 and TRBJ2-7): GAGVSQTPSNKVTEKGKYVELRCDPISGHTALYWYRQSLGQGPEFLIYFQGTGAADDSGLPNDRFFAVRPEGSVSTLKIQRTERGDSAVYLCASSLYQGANYEQYFGPGTRLTVT.

This clonotype was seen more than once but under ten times. The gene calls are TRBV28 and TRBJ1-2, with D unclear. CDR1 is MDHEN and CDR2 is SYDVKM in the germline V gene. This CDR3 has 15 amino acids. V was pared by 3 bases and J by 4 bases, with 15 bases between. CDR3 region: CASSFSEPRTYGYTF. CDR3 nucleotides: TGTGCCAGCAGTTTTTCTGAACCCAGGACCTATGGCTACACCTTC.

This clonotype was seen repeatedly, ten times or more. The chain has TRBV6-5 and TRBJ2-5; 7 bases match TRBD2. The junction had 2 bases not matched to a gene; V was cut back by 0 bases and J by 4 bases. In germline, CDR1 is MNHEY, CDR2 SVGAGI. The CDR3 totals 14 residues. The CDR3, as DNA: TGTGCCAGCAGTTACTCGGTAGCGGGAGAGACCCAGTACTTC. The encoded protein is CASSYSVAGETQYF.